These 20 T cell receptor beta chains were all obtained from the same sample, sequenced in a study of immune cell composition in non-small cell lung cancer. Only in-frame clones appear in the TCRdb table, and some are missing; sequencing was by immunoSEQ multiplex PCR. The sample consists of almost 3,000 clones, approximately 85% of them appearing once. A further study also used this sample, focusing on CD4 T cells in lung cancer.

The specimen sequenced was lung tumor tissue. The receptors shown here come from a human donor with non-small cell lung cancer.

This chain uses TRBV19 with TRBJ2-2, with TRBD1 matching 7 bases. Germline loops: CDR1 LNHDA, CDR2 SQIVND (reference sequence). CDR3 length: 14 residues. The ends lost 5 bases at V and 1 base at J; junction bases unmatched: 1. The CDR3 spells CASSGQVNTGELFF. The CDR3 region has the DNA TGTGCCAGTAGTGGACAGGTGAACACCGGGGAGCTGTTTTTT.

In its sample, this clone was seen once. The CDR3 nucleotides read TGTGCCAGTATGACTTGGGGCAGGAACACTGAAGCTTTCTTT. It codes for CASMTWGRNTEAFF. V is TRBV19 and J is TRBJ1-1; the D gene is possibly TRBD1 (5 bases). This CDR3 has 14 amino acids. Germline CDR1 and CDR2: LNHDA and SQIVND (reference sequence). V gave up 7 bases and J gave up 1 base, with 13 bases separating them.

The CDR3 reads CASSLDSGDTEAFF. The CDR3 nucleotides read TGTGCCAGCAGCTTAGATTCAGGGGACACTGAAGCTTTCTTT. This chain links TRBV11-3 with TRBJ1-1; TRBD1 is a possible D gene (6 bases). CDR1 and CDR2 from the germline V gene are SGHNT and YENEEA. Between the trimmed V and J ends, which lost 0 bases and 3 bases, there was a span of 8 bases. The CDR3 length is 14 residues.

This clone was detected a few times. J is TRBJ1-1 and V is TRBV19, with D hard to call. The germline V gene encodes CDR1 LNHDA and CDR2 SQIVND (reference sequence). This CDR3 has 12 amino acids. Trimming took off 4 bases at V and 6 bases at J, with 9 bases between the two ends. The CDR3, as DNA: TGTGCCAGTAGTAGGAATAGCGCTGAAGCTTTCTTT. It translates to CASSRNSAEAFF. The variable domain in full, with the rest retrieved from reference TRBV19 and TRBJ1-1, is DGGITQSPKYLFRKEGQNVTLSCEQNLNHDAMYWYRQDPGQGLRLIYYSQIVNDFQKGDIAEGYSVSREKKESFPLTVTSAQKNPTAFYLCASSRNSAEAFFGQGTRLTVV.

The CDR3 DNA is TGTGCCAGCAGCGCTCCTAGCGCCCCGGGAGGGACCCAGTACTTC. Translated, it gives CASSAPSAPGGTQYF. V usage is TRBV9 and J usage is TRBJ2-5, with 7 bases lining up with TRBD2. Trimming removed 3 bases from V and 7 bases from J; junction bases left unmatched: 12. Germline V gives CDR1 SGDLS, CDR2 YYNGEE. CDR3 size: 15 residues.

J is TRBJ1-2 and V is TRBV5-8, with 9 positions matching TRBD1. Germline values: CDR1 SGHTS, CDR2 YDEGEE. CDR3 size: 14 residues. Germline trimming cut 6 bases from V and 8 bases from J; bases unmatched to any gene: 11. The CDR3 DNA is TGTGCCAGCACCCTAAGGACAGGGGCGTACGGCTACACCTTC. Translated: CASTLRTGAYGYTF.

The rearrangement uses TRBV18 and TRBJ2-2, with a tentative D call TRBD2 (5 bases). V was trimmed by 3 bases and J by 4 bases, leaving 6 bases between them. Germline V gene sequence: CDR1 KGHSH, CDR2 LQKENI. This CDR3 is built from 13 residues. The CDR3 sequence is CASSPGITGELFF. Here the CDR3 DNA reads TGTGCCAGCTCACCCGGGATCACCGGGGAGCTGTTTTTT.

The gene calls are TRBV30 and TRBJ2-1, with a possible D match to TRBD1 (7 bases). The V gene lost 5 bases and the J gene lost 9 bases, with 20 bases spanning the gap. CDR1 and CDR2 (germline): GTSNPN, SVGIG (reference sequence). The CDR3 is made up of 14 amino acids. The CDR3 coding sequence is TGTGCCTGGTCCAAGGGGCAGGGGGGTGGTGAGCAGTTCTTC. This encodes CAWSKGQGGGEQFF.

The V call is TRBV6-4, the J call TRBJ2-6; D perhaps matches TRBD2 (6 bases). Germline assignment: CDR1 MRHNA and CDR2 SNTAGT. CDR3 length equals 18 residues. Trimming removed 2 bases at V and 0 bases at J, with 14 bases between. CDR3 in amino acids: CASSDGRDSYSGANVLTF. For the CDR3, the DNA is TGTGCCAGCAGTGACGGTCGGGACTCCTACTCTGGGGCCAACGTCCTGACTTTC.

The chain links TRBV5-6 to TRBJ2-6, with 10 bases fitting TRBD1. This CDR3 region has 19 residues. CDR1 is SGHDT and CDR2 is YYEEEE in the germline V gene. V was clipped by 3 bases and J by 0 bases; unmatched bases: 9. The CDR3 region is CASSWRGTGVVSGANVLTF. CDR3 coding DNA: TGTGCCAGCAGCTGGCGAGGGACAGGGGTAGTCTCTGGGGCCAACGTCCTGACTTTC.

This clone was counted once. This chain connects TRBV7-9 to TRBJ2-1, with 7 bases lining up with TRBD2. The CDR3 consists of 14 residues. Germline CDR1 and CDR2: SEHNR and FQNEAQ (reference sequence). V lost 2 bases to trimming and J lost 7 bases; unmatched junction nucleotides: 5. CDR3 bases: TGTGCCAGCAGCTTATCAGCGGGGCAGAATGAGCAGTTCTTC. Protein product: CASSLSAGQNEQFF.

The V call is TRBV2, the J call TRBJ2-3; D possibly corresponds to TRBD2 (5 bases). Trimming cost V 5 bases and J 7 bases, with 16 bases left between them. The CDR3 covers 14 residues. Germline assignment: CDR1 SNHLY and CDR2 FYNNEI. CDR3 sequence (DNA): TGTGCCAGCAGTCCATTACTTAGCGCCAATACGCAGTATTTT. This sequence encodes CASSPLLSANTQYF.

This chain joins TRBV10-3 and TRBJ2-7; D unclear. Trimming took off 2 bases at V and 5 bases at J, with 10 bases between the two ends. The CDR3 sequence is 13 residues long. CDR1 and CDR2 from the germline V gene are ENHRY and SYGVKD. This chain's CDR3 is CAISEMRLDEQYF. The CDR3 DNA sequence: TGTGCCATCAGTGAGATGCGGTTGGACGAGCAGTACTTC.

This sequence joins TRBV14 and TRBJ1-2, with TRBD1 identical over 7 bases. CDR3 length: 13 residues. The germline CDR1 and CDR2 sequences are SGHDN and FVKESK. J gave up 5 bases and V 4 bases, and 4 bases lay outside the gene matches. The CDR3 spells CASSLTRGYGYTF. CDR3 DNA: TGTGCCAGCAGCCTGACCAGGGGGTATGGCTACACCTTC. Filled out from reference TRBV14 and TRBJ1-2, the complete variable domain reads EAGVTQFPSHSVIEKGQTVTLRCDPISGHDNLYWYRRVMGKEIKFLLHFVKESKQDESGMPNNRFLAERTGGTYSTLKVQPAELEDSGVYFCASSLTRGYGYTFGSGTRLTVV.

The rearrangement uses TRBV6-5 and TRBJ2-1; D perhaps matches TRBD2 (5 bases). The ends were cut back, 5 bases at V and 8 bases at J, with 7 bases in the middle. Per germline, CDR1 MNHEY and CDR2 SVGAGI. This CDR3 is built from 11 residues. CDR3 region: CASSKRDEQFF. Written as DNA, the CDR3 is TGTGCCAGCAGTAAGAGGGATGAGCAGTTCTTC.

DNA of the CDR3: TGCGCCAGCAGCCAACGGGGCACAGATACGCAGTATTTT. This sequence encodes CASSQRGTDTQYF. This sequence joins TRBV5-1 and TRBJ2-3; unclear D gene. Germline V gene lookup returns CDR1 SGHRS and CDR2 YFSETQ. The CDR3 loop spans 13 amino acids. The germline V and J ends were trimmed by 4 bases and 1 base, with 7 bases remaining between them.

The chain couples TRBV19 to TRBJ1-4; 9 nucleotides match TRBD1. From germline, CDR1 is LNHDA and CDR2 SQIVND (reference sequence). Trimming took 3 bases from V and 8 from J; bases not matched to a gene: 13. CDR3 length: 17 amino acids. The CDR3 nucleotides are TGTGCCAGTAGTATGTATCGAGCCGGGACAGGGAGAGAAAAACTGTTTTTT. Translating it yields CASSMYRAGTGREKLFF.

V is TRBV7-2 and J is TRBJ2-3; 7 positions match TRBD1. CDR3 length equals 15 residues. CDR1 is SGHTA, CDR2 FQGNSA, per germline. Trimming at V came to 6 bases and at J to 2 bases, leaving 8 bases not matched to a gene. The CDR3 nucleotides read TGTGCCAGCAGTACCGGACAGGTTAACACAGATACGCAGTATTTT. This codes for CASSTGQVNTDTQYF.

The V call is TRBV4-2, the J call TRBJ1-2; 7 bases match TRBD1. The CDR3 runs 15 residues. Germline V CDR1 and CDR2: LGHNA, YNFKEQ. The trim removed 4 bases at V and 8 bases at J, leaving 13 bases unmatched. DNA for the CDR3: TGTGCCAGCAGCCCCCTGGCGGACAGGAACCCGGGCTACACCTTC. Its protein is CASSPLADRNPGYTF.

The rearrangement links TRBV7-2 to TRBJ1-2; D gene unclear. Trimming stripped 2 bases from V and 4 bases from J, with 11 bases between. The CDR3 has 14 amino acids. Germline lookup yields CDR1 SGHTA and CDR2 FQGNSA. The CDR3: CASSLSVGVYGYTF. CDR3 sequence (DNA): TGTGCCAGCAGCTTAAGTGTGGGCGTCTATGGCTACACCTTC.